The rows below give T cell receptor beta chains drawn from one sample of a study of T-cell memory formation after mild COVID-19. TCRdb itself ran the 5' RACE reads through MiXCR, one entry per CDR3 protein. Among approximately 400,000 distinct CDR3 sequences, 24% were seen once, and the ten largest hold roughly 9.7%. The sequencing input was PBMCs or a T cell subset sorted from them (not recorded which). The receptors originated from an adult woman who had mild COVID-19 (a few samples of this study predate the infection). Cell type and time point are not known. The CDR3 runs from the conserved cysteine through the conserved F or W. Fields, in order: clone size, J gene, V gene, D gene, CDR3 DNA, CDR3 protein. D genes are given only for firm matches. Clone sizes are given selectively: once, few, many, or a class where the clone is expanded.

>NA|TRBJ2-2|TRBV5-1|TRBD1
TGCGCCAGCAGCAGCGCGTCGACAGGGCCGGGCACCGGGGAGCTGTTTTTT
CASSSASTGPGTGELFF
>few|TRBJ1-5|TRBV4-1|NA
TGCGCCAGCAGCCAAGAAGAGGCAGCTAATCAGCCCCAGCATTTT
CASSQEEAANQPQHF
>few|TRBJ1-5|TRBV6-1|NA
TGTGCCAGCAGACGCGCCTCTGACAGTAGCAATCAGCCCCAGCATTTT
CASRRASDSSNQPQHF
>few|TRBJ2-5|TRBV3-1|NA
TGTGCCAGCAGCCGACCAGGGGCGGTGGAGACCCAGTACTTC
CASSRPGAVETQYF
>NA|TRBJ2-3|TRBV4-3|TRBD2
TGCGCCAGCAGCCAAGAGTTCTCAGTTCTAGCGGGAGACGGGGATACGCAGTATTTT
CASSQEFSVLAGDGDTQYF
>NA|TRBJ1-2|TRBV6-5|NA
TGTGCCAGCAGTTATCGGGACGGTGGGCTGTCCGGCTACACCTTC
CASSYRDGGLSGYTF
>NA|TRBJ2-5|TRBV6-5|TRBD2
TGTGCCAGCAGTTACTTTGGGACTAGCTCGGGTGAGACCCAGTACTTC
CASSYFGTSSGETQYF
>few|TRBJ2-2|TRBV14|NA
TGTGCCAGCAGCCAAGATAAACAGGACACCGGGGAGCTGTTTTTT
CASSQDKQDTGELFF
>many|TRBJ2-1|TRBV7-2|TRBD2
TGTGCCAGCAGCAGCGGACTAGGGAGATACAATGAGCAGTTCTTC
CASSSGLGRYNEQFF
>many|TRBJ2-1|TRBV27|NA
TGTGCCAGCGGATACGGTGACGGAAACAATGAGCAGTTCTTC
CASGYGDGNNEQFF
>few|TRBJ1-5|TRBV24-1|NA
TGTGCCACCAGTGACAGTTATAGCAATCAGCCCCAGCATTTT
CATSDSYSNQPQHF
>NA|TRBJ2-5|TRBV6-6|TRBD2
TGTGCCAGCAGTGCCTCCGGGACTAGAGGTCAAGAGACCCAGTACTTC
CASSASGTRGQETQYF
>few|TRBJ1-4|TRBV30|NA
TGTGCCTGGAGTGTACCCTCGAAGGGTGAAAAACTGTTTTTT
CAWSVPSKGEKLFF
>few|TRBJ2-3|TRBV12-3/TRBV12-4|TRBD2
TGTGCCAGCAGTGTCAGACTAGCGGGAGGGCAGGAAGCAGATACGCAGTATTTT
CASSVRLAGGQEADTQYF
>few|TRBJ1-2|TRBV7-2|NA
TGTGCCAGCAGCTTTTCAGGGGCTGGCTACACCTTC
CASSFSGAGYTF
>many|TRBJ2-1|TRBV4-1|TRBD2
TGCGCCAGCAGCCAAGAAAACCGGGGAGGGGCGTCTCAGTTCTTC
CASSQENRGGASQFF
>NA|TRBJ2-1|TRBV20-1|TRBD2
TGCAGTGCTCAAACTAGCGGGGCGGCCAATGAGCAGTTCTTC
CSAQTSGAANEQFF
>few|TRBJ2-4|TRBV11-2|NA
TGTGCCAGCAGCTTAGGACTCATGGGGAAAAACATTCAGTACTTC
CASSLGLMGKNIQYF
>NA|TRBJ2-7|TRBV12-3/TRBV12-4|NA
TGTGCCAGCAGCCGCGGGGAGCAGTACTTC
CASSRGEQYF
>many|TRBJ2-5|TRBV29-1|NA
TGCAGCGTTGATGGGGTGCAGACCCAGTACTTC
CSVDGVQTQYF
>NA|TRBJ2-5|TRBV13|NA
TGTGCCAGCAGCTCCAAGTCCGGGAACCCCCAAGAGACCCAGTACTTC
CASSSKSGNPQETQYF
>few|TRBJ2-2|TRBV7-6|NA
TGTGCCAGCAGCTCTCTCTCCCTTAGGGGGGAGCTGTTTTTT
CASSSLSLRGELFF